This T cell receptor (beta chain) comes out of a study of CD8+ T cells in alopecia areata listed by TCRdb under 2018. Study-wide context: The treated patients took part in an open-label pilot trial in which moderate-to-severe alopecia areata was treated with oral tofacitinib at 5 to 10 mg twice daily. Biopsies were taken from tofacitinib-treated patients at baseline and at 4 and 24 weeks of treatment, and a later scalp biopsy was taken in several of the tofacitinib-treated patients. On the human side, TCRbeta sequencing was run on scalp tissue and on sorted CD4+ and CD8+ peripheral blood T cells from healthy controls and from alopecia areata patients with either patchy or totalis/universalis disease. Tofacitinib was administered for 6 to 18 months, and 6 months of follow-up off drug were then conducted to assess delayed response and recurrence. Scalp clonality was compared among normal scalp (n=4), patchy alopecia areata scalp (n=8), and alopecia totalis/universalis scalp (n=8). Disease severity in treated patients was measured with the SALT score, which quantifies the percentage of affected scalp surface area. RNA came from the PAXgene miRNA kit for fixed scalp, the miRNeasy kit for PBMCs, and the RNeasy kit for mouse skin. TCRbeta CDR3 regions were amplified by immunoSEQ multiplex PCR using 35 Vbeta forward and 13 Jbeta reverse primers. To study T cell clonal expansion in alopecia areata, the researchers applied high-throughput TCRbeta sequencing to both the C3H/HeJ mouse model and human patients. Points the paper makes about the study in general: Shared TCR sequences between patients were less evident than in mice, which may be partly attributable to HLA diversity in the patient population. The treated cohort was small, with a single nonresponder, so links between baseline CD8+ expansion and response need larger studies. Unlike mouse skin, which is dominated by gammadelta T cells, normal human skin has resident alphabeta T cells that are also sequenced, and this complicates analysis of the scalp TCR repertoire. Many expanded lesional clones persisted in scalp and blood during tofacitinib treatment, which may partly explain relapse after stopping treatment. Higher clonality and more expanded CD8+ clones were observed in lesional scalp than in normal scalp, particularly in alopecia totalis/universalis, a finding suggestive of antigenic drive. Tofacitinib significantly decreased scalp clonality and the number of expanded CD8+ clones among the top 100 scalp clones.

The sample's time point label, decoded: 4 weeks on oral tofacitinib. This sample's treatment or condition label indicates: oral pan-JAK inhibitor, 5-10 mg twice daily. From alopecia areata patients, peripheral blood was collected along with lesional scalp punch biopsies. PBMCs were isolated by density centrifugation and stained for CD3, CD4 and CD8, and CD4+ and CD8+ T cells were sorted on a FACSAria. Taken from the germline V gene (reference sequence), the CDR1 and CDR2 loops are SEHNR and FQNEAQ. The CDR3, from cysteine to phenylalanine, totals 15 residues. Of the read, only the CDR3 DNA is kept; its 45 bases are in frame from base 1. Germline trimming amounts to 6 bases on V and 6 bases on J, with 9 as the count of junction bases outside the gene matches. Library prep was done by the immunoSEQ multiplex PCR assay. RNA was extracted from all samples and reverse transcribed into cDNA, which served as template for TCR sequencing. SuperScript III was used for first-strand cDNA synthesis, primed with a 2:1 mix of oligo-dT and random hexamers. Amplification bias was assessed with a synthetic immune receptor repertoire, and residual bias was removed computationally. In the original analysis: Raw reads were preprocessed to remove errors, and CDR3 was defined according to IMGT conventions as the region from the conserved cysteine to phenylalanine. To get clonality, Shannon entropy was normalized by log2 of the number of productive unique TCRs and the result was subtracted from 1. CD4 or CD8 identity of scalp clones was inferred by cross-referencing scalp TCRbeta sequences with sorted blood CD4 and CD8 repertoires. Drawn from immuneACCESS, this table holds only the in-frame rearrangements with V and J called that TCRdb kept. Clones are partly lost; checked studies trace under half to an unresolved V gene and leave the rest unexplained. The V and J calls and the clone size are those of that table, but D and trimming were determined from the DNA. The sample table lists some 99,000 clones, approximately 60% of them with a count of one. In total, the top ten clones hold roughly a sixth of the sample.

This clone appeared a single time. Its antigen is not yet known. No much larger clone exists at a distance of one base, and base qualities are not known. This TCR was sampled from a human donor with alopecia areata. The source material was CD8+ T cells sorted from blood, sampled at week 4, from a patient treated with tofacitinib. Recombination joined TRBV7-9 with TRBJ2-3; 10 bases in between match TRBD1. The nucleotides read TGTGCCAGCAGGGACCGACAGGGGGCTGGGGATACGCAGTATTTT. Its protein is CASRDRQGAGDTQYF.